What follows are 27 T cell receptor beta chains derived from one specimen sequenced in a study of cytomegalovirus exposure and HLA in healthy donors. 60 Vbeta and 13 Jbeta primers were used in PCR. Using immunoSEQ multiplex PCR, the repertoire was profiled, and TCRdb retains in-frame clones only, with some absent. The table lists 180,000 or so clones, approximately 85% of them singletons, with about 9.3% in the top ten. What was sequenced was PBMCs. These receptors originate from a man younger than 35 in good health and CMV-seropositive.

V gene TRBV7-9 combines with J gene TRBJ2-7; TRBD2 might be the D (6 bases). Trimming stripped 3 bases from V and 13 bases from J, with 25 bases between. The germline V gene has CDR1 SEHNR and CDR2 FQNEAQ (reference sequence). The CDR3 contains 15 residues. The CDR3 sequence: CASSLARDSQRYRYF. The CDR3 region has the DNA TGTGCCAGCAGCTTGGCCCGGGACTCCCAACGATACCGATACTTC.

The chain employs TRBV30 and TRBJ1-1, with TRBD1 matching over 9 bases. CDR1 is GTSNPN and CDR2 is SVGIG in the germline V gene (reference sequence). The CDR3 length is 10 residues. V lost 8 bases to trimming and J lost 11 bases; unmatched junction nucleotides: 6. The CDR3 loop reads CAGGGTGAFF. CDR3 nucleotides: TGTGCCGGAGGGGGGACAGGGGCTTTCTTT.

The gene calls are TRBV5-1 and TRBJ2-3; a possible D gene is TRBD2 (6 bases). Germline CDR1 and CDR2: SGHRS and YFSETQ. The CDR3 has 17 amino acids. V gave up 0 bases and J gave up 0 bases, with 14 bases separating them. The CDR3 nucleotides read TGCGCCAGCAGCTTGGCGGGACGGACTATCAGCACAGATACGCAGTATTTT. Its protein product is CASSLAGRTISTDTQYF.

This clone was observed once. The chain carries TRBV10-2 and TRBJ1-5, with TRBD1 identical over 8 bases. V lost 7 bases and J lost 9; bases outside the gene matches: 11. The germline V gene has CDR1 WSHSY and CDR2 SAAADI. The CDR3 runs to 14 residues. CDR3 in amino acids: CASTVGQGAMPQHF. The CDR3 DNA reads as TGCGCCAGCACTGTAGGTCAGGGGGCGATGCCCCAGCATTTT.

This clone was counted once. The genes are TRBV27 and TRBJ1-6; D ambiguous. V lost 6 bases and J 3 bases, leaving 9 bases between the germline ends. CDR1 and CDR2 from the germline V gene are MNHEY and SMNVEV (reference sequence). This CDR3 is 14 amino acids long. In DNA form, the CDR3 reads TGTGCCAGCAGCTTCTATGACTATAATTCACCCCTCCACTTT. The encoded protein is CASSFYDYNSPLHF.

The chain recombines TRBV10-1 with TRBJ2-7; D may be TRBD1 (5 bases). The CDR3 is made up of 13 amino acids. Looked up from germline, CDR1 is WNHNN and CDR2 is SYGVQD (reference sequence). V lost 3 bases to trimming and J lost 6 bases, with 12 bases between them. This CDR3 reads CASSETRVGEQYF. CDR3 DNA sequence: TGCGCCAGCAGTGAAACCAGGGTAGGCGAGCAGTACTTC.

The CDR3 loop is CASSIGAGNGYTF. CDR3 nucleotide sequence: TGTGCCAGTAGTATAGGGGCCGGGAATGGCTACACCTTC. V gene TRBV19 combines with J gene TRBJ1-2; D unresolved. Trimming took 1 base from V and 6 from J, leaving 9 bases between them. Germline CDR1 and CDR2: LNHDA and SQIVND (reference sequence). The CDR3 loop spans 13 amino acids.

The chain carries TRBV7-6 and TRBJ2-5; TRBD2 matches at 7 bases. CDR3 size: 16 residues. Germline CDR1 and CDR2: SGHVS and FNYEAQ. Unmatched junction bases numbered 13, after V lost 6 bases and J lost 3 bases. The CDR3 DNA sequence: TGTGCCAGCAGTGCGGGACTATCGGCGGTAGAAGAGACCCAGTACTTC. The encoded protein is CASSAGLSAVEETQYF.

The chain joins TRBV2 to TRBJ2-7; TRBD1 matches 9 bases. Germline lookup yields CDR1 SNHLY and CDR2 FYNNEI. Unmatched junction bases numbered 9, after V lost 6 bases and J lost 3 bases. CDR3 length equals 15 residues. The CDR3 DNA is TGTGCCAGCAGGAGACCGGGACAGGGCATCTACGAGCAGTACTTC. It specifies CASRRPGQGIYEQYF.

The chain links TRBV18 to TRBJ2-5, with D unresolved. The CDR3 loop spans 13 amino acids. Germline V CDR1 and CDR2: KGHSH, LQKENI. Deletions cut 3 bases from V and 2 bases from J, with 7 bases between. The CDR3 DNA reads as TGTGCCAGCTCACCGGCAGAACAAGAGACCCAGTACTTC. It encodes CASSPAEQETQYF.

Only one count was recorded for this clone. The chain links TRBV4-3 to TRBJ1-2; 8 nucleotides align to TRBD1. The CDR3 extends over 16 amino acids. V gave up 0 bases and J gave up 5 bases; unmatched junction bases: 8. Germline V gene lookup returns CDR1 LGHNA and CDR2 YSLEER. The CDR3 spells CASSQDHRGSMYGYTF. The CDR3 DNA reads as TGCGCCAGCAGCCAAGATCACAGGGGGTCGATGTATGGCTACACCTTC.

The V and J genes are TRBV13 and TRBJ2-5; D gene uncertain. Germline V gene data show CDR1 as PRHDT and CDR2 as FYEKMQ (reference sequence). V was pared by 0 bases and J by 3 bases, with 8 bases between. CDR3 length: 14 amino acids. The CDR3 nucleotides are TGTGCCAGCAGCTTAGGTATCCGGGAAGAGACCCAGTACTTC. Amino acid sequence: CASSLGIREETQYF.

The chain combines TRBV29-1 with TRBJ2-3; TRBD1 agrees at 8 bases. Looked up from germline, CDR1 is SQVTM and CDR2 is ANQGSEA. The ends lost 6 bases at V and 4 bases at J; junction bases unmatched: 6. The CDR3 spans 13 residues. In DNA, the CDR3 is TGCAGCGTCGGACAGGGACGAGCAGATACGCAGTATTTT. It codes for CSVGQGRADTQYF.

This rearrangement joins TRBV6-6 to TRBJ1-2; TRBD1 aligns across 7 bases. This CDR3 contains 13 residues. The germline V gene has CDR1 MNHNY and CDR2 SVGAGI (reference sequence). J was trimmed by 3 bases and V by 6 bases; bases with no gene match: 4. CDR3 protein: CASRPRGDYGYTF. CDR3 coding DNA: TGTGCCAGCAGACCCAGGGGGGACTATGGCTACACCTTC.

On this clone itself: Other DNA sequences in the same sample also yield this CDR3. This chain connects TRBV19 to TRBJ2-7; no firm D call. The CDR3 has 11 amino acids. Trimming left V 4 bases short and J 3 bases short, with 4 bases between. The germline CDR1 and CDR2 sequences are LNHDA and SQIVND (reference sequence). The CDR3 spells CASSSSYEQYF. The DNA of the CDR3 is TGTGCCAGTAGTAGCAGCTACGAGCAGTACTTC.

CDR3 nucleotide sequence: TGTGCCAGCCAGACGGGGACAGGGAGCACTGAAGCTTTCTTT. Its translation is CASQTGTGSTEAFF. The chain is built from TRBV25-1 and TRBJ1-1; 9 bases are shared with TRBD1. With V trimmed by 8 bases and J by 4 bases, 8 bases remained unmatched. This CDR3 has 14 amino acids. The V gene's germline CDR1 is MGHDK and CDR2 SYGVNS.

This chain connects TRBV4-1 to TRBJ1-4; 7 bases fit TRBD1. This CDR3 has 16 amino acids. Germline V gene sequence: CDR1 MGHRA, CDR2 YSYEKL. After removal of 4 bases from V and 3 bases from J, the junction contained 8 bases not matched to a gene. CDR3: CASSLGQGEANEKLFF. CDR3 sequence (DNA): TGCGCCAGCAGCCTTGGGCAGGGGGAGGCTAATGAAAAACTGTTTTTT.

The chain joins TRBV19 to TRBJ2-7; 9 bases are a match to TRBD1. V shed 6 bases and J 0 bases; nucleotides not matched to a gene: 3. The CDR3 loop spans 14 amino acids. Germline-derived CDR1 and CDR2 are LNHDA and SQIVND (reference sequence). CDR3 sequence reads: CASSGTGSSYEQYF. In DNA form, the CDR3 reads TGTGCCAGTAGCGGGACAGGGAGCTCCTACGAGCAGTACTTC.

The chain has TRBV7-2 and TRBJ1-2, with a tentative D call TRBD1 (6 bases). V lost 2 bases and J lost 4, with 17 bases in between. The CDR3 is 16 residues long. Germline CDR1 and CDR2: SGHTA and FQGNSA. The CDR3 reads CASSLRPQGIGYGYTF. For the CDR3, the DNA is TGTGCCAGCAGCTTAAGGCCACAGGGAATTGGCTATGGCTACACCTTC.

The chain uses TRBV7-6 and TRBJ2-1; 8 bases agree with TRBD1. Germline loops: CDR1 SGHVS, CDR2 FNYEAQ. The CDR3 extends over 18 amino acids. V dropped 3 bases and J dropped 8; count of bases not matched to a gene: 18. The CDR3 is CASSLLQALAGGIDEQFF. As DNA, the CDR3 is TGTGCCAGCAGCTTGTTGCAAGCCCTGGCAGGGGGCATCGATGAGCAGTTCTTC.

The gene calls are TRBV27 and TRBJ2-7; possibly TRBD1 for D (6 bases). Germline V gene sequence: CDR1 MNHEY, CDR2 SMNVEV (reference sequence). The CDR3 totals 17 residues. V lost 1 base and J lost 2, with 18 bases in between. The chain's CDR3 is CASSLYRDTKFPYEQYF. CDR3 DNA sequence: TGTGCCAGCAGTTTATACCGGGACACTAAATTTCCCTACGAGCAGTACTTC.

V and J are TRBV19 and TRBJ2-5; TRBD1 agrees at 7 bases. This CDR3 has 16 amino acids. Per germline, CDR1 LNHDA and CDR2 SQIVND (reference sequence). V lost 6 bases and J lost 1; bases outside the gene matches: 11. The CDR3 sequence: CASRGAAGGSQETQYF. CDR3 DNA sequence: TGTGCCAGTAGGGGGGCGGCAGGGGGAAGCCAAGAGACCCAGTACTTC.

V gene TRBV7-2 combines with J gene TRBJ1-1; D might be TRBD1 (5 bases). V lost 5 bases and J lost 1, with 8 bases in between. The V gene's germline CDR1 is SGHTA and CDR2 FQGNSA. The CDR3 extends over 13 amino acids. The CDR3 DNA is TGTGCCAGCAGCGTAACAGGGAACACTGAAGCTTTCTTT. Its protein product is CASSVTGNTEAFF.

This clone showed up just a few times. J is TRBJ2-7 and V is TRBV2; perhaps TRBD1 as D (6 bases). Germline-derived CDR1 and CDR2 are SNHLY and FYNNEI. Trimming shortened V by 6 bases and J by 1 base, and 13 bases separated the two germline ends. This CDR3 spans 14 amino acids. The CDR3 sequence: CASSPGHESYEQYF. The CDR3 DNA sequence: TGTGCCAGCAGCCCGGGACATGAGTCCTACGAGCAGTACTTC.

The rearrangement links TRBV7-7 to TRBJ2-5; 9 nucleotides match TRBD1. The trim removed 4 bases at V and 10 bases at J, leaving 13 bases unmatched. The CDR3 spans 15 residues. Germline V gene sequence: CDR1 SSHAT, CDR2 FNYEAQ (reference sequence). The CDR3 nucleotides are TGTGCCAGCAGCTCATACGGCACAGACAGGGGGGGCCAGTACTTC. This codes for CASSSYGTDRGGQYF.

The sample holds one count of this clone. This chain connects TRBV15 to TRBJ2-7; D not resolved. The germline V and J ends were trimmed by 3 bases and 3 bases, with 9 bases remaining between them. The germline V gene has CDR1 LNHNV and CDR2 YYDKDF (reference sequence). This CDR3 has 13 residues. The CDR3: CATSSEPYYEQYF. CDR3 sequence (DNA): TGTGCCACCAGCAGCGAGCCCTACTACGAGCAGTACTTC.

CDR3 coding DNA: TGTGCCAGCAGTTTATCCCCAGGGTCCCACGAGCAGTACTTC. Encoded protein: CASSLSPGSHEQYF. The rearrangement joins TRBV27 to TRBJ2-7; D is possibly TRBD1 (5 bases). V was pared by 0 bases and J by 5 bases, with 11 bases between. This CDR3 contains 14 residues. Germline CDR1 is MNHEY and CDR2 is SMNVEV (reference sequence).